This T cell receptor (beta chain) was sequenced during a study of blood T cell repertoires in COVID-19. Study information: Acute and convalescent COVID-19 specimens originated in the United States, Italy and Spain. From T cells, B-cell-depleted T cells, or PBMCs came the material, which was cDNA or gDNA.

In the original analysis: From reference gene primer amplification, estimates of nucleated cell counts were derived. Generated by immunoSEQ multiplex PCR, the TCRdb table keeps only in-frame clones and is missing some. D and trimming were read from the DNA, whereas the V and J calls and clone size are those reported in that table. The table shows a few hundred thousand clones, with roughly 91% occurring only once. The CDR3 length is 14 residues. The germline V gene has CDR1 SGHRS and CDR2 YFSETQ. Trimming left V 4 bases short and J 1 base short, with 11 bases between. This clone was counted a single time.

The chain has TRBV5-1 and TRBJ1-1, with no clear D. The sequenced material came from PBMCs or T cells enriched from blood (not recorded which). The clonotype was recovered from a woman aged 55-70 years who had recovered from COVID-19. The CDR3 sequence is CASSLAVGNTEAFF. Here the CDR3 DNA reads TGCGCCAGCAGCCTGGCGGTTGGGAACACTGAAGCTTTCTTT. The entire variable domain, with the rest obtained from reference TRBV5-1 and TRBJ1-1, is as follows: KAGVTQTPRYLIKTRGQQVTLSCSPISGHRSVSWYQQTPGQGLQFLFEYFSETQRNKGNFPGRFSGRQFSNSRSEMNVSTLELGDSALYLCASSLAVGNTEAFFGQGTRLTVV.